The clone carrying this TCR beta chain was found once. This entry is derived from a study of cytomegalovirus exposure and HLA in healthy donors. Across the whole study: Samples from HLA-typed donors yielded about 86 million unique TCRs in an early data release.

V was shortened by 0 bases and J by 7 bases, with 7 bases between the two germline ends. This CDR3 has 13 residues. Germline lookup yields CDR1 SGHKS and CDR2 YYEKEE (reference sequence). Both 60 Vbeta primers and 13 Jbeta primers went into the PCR. Sequencing used immunoSEQ multiplex PCR; TCRdb keeps in-frame clones, though not all of them. This sample has fewer than 250,000 clones, with around 79% found just once. The rearrangement links TRBV5-5 to TRBJ1-4, with D possibly TRBD1 on 6 matching bases. The receptor was isolated from a woman younger than 30 in good health and CMV-seronegative. Sequencing was carried out using PBMCs. The CDR3 spells CASSLGGREKLFF. The CDR3 region has the DNA TGTGCCAGCAGCTTGGGGGGGCGTGAAAAACTGTTTTTT.